This T cell receptor (beta chain) is drawn from a study of beta chain features in type 1 diabetes. Sorting produced populations that all topped 98% purity. Reverse transcription of all isolated RNA meant that expressed TCRB transcripts were sequenced. Profiled with immunoSEQ multiplex PCR; TCRdb holds only in-frame clones, not every one. The table lists about 130,000 clones, around a tenth of them singletons. This clone was counted between two and nine times. The CDR3 extends over 17 amino acids. Between the trimmed V and J ends, which lost 4 bases and 1 base, there was a span of 19 bases. Germline V lookup: CDR1 LGHNA, CDR2 YSLEER.

The clonotype comes from a man in his late teens or twenties in good health. The material sequenced was central memory CD4+ T cells from blood. The J gene is TRBJ2-5, the V gene TRBV4-3, with D possibly TRBD2 on 6 matching bases. CDR3 sequence: CASSPRSGRGSQETQYF. The CDR3 region has the DNA TGCGCCAGCAGCCCCCGATCGGGGCGGGGATCCCAAGAGACCCAGTACTTC.